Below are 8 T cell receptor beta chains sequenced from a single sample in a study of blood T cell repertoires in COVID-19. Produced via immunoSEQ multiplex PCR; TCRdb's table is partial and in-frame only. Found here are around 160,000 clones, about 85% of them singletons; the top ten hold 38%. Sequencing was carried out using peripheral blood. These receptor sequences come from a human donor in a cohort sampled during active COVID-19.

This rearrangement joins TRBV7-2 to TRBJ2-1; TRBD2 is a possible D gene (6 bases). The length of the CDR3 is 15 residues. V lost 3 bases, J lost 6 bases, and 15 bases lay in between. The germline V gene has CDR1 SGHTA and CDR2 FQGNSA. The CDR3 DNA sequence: TGTGCCAGCAGCTTCCGCAGTGGGACTGGCAATGAGCAGTTCTTC. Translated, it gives CASSFRSGTGNEQFF.

The chain's CDR3 is CASSSSRDYEQYF. The DNA of the CDR3 is TGTGCCAGCAGCTCGAGTCGTGATTACGAGCAGTACTTC. The chain carries TRBV5-4 and TRBJ2-7; D ambiguous. Trimming shortened V by 3 bases and J by 4 bases, and 11 bases separated the two germline ends. The length of the CDR3 is 13 residues. From germline, CDR1 is SGHNT and CDR2 YYREEE (reference sequence).

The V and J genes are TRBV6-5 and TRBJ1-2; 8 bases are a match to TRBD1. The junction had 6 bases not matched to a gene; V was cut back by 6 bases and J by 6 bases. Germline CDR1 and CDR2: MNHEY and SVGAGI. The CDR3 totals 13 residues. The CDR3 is CASRLGTGDGYTF. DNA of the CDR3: TGTGCCAGCAGACTCGGGACAGGTGATGGCTACACCTTC.

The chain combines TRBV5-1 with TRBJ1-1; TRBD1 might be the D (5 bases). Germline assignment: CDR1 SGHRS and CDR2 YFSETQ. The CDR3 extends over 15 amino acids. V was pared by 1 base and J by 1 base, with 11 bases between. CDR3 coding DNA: TGCGCCAGCAGCTTGCAGGACATGGGGAACACTGAAGCTTTCTTT. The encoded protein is CASSLQDMGNTEAFF.

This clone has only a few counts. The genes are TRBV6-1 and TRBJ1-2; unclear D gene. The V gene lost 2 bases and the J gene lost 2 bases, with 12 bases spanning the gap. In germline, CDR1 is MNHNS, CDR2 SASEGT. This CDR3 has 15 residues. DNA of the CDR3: TGTGCCAGCAGTGAACGGGGAGGTCTGAACTATGGCTACACCTTC. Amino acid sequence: CASSERGGLNYGYTF.

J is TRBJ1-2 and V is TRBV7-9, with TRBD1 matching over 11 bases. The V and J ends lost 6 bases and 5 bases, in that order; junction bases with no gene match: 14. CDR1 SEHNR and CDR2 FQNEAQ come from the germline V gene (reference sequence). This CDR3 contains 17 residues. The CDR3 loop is CASRTRGQGDVYYGYTF. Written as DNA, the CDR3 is TGTGCCAGCAGGACAAGGGGACAGGGGGATGTTTATTATGGCTACACCTTC.

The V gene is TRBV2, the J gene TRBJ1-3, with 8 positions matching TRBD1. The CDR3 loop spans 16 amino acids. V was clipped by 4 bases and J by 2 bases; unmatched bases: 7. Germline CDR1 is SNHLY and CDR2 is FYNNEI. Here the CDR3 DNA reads TGTGCCAGCAGTGCCCTCGGACAGGGCCCTGGAAACACCATATATTTT. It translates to CASSALGQGPGNTIYF. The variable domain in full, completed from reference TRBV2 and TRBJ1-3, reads EPEVTQTPSHQVTQMGQEVILRCVPISNHLYFYWYRQILGQKVEFLVSFYNNEISEKSEIFDDQFSVERPDGSNFTLKIRSTKLEDSAMYFCASSALGQGPGNTIYFGEGSWLTVV.

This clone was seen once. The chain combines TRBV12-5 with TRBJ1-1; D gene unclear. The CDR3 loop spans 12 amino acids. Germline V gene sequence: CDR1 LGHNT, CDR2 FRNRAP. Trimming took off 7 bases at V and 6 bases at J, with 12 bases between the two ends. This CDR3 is CASAHEAPEAFF. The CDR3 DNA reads TGTGCTAGTGCCCACGAGGCCCCTGAAGCTTTCTTT. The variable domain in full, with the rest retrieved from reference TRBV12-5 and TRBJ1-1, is DARVTQTPRHKVTEMGQEVTMRCQPILGHNTVFWYRQTMMQGLELLAYFRNRAPLDDSGMPKDRFSAEMPDATLATLKIQPSEPRDSAVYFCASAHEAPEAFFGQGTRLTVV.